This TCR beta chain was sequenced for a study of patients and donors after allogeneic stem cell transplantation. TCRdb reanalysed the RT-PCR reads using MiXCR and keeps one entry per CDR3 protein. In the table there are some 880,000 distinct CDR3 sequences, under 20% of which are singletons. V dropped 3 bases and J dropped 6 bases, with 9 bases sitting between them. The length of the CDR3 is 13 residues. Germline CDR1 is ENHRY and CDR2 is SYGVKD. This clonotype showed up many times. The TCR was taken from a human donor who was either an allogeneic HSCT recipient or a stem cell or donor lymphocyte infusion donor (not recorded which). It is not recorded whose cells these are; they may come from a transplant donor. Sequences were obtained from blood, either unsorted or a sorted T cell fraction (not recorded which). The chain couples TRBV10-3 to TRBJ2-1, with no clear D. This chain's CDR3 is CAISDGDLNEQFF. For the CDR3, the DNA is TGTGCCATCAGTGATGGAGACCTCAATGAGCAGTTCTTC.